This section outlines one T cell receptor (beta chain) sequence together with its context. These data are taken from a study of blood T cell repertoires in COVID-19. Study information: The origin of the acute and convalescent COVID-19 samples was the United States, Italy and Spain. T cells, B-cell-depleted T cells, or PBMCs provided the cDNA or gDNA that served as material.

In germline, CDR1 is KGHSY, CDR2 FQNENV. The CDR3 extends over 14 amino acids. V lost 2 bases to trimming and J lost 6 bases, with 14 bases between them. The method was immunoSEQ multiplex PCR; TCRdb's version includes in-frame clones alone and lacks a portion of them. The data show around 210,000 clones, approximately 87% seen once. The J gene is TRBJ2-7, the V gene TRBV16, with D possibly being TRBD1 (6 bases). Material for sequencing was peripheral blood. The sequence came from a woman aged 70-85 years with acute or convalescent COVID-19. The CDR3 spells CASSQQGMVGEQYF. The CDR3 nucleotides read TGTGCCAGCAGCCAACAGGGGATGGTTGGCGAGCAGTACTTC.